This record looks at one T cell receptor beta chain sequence and its context. As yet, its antigen is unknown. The data originate from a study of cytomegalovirus exposure and HLA in healthy donors. Trimming cost V 2 bases and J 2 bases, with 14 bases left between them. This CDR3 contains 15 residues. From germline, CDR1 is SGHNT and CDR2 YYREEE (reference sequence). Notes on the study in general: What TCR beta sequences reportedly achieved was accurate prediction of HLA-A and HLA-B alleles in most subjects. DRB1 had the most TCR associations and HLA-C the fewest, a later analysis found, with rates varying by HLA locus.

Primers: 60 Vbeta forward and 13 Jbeta reverse. Assay used: immunoSEQ multiplex PCR; TCRdb lists only in-frame clones, some missing. Seen here are approximately 150,000 clones, around 63% observed once, and the top ten hold roughly 4%. The sequence was obtained from a woman aged 18-35 years in good health and CMV-seropositive. This sequence joins TRBV5-4 and TRBJ2-7; D perhaps matches TRBD1 (7 bases). The sample consisted of PBMCs. The CDR3 coding sequence is TGTGCCAGCAGCTTCGGGGGACAGCTACCCTACGAGCAGTACTTC. Residues: CASSFGGQLPYEQYF.